Following are 21 T cell receptor beta chains from one sample sequenced in a study of cytomegalovirus exposure and HLA in healthy donors (dated by TCRdb to the late 2010s). Libraries were prepared through the immunoSEQ multiplex PCR assay. A mixture of 60 forward primers for TCR Vbeta segments and 13 reverse primers for TCR Jbeta segments was used in the multiplex PCR. TCRdb took this table from immuneACCESS and kept in-frame rearrangements with V and J called. Such tables lack part of the clones; where checked against another copy, unresolved V genes explain under half of the gap, and the rest is unexplained. Recorded for this sample are 100,000 to 150,000 clones; 81% of them occurred a single time. The ten largest clonotypes hold around 0.67% of the sample. The sample consisted of PBMCs. The source of these receptors is a man aged 18 to 29 in good health and CMV-seronegative.

The chain uses TRBV27 and TRBJ2-2; 14 bases are a match to TRBD2. The CDR3 loop spans 16 amino acids. J lost 6 bases, V lost 3 bases, and 3 bases had no gene match. CDR1 and CDR2 from the germline V gene are MNHEY and SMNVEV (reference sequence). The CDR3 loop is CASSFQTSGGAGELFF. The CDR3 region has the DNA TGTGCCAGCAGTTTTCAGACTAGCGGGGGGGCCGGGGAGCTGTTTTTT.

This chain links TRBV5-1 with TRBJ1-2; a possible D gene is TRBD1 (5 bases). The CDR3 is made up of 13 amino acids. Germline loops: CDR1 SGHRS, CDR2 YFSETQ. V was shortened by 4 bases and J by 7 bases, with 14 bases between the two germline ends. The CDR3 loop reads CASSMDGTPGYTF. The CDR3 DNA sequence: TGCGCCAGCAGCATGGACGGGACTCCTGGCTACACCTTC.

This chain connects TRBV6-4 to TRBJ1-1; 9 bases are a match to TRBD1. Germline CDR1 MRHNA, CDR2 SNTAGT. J lost 5 bases, V lost 3 bases, and 7 bases had no gene match. This CDR3 comprises 15 residues. The chain's CDR3 is CASSETGGAGTEAFF. The CDR3, as DNA: TGTGCCAGCAGTGAAACAGGGGGCGCAGGGACTGAAGCTTTCTTT.

The chain employs TRBV30 and TRBJ1-5; D gene unclear. The CDR3 sequence is 17 residues long. V was pared by 0 bases and J by 0 bases, with 15 bases between. Germline values: CDR1 GTSNPN, CDR2 SVGIG (reference sequence). The CDR3 sequence is CAWSVGSGSNSNQPQHF. For the CDR3, the DNA is TGTGCCTGGAGTGTCGGTTCAGGCTCAAATAGCAATCAGCCCCAGCATTTT.

The chain joins TRBV10-3 to TRBJ2-3, with 11 bases lining up with TRBD2. CDR3 size: 18 residues. Germline V gives CDR1 ENHRY, CDR2 SYGVKD. V dropped 0 bases and J dropped 4; count of bases not matched to a gene: 9. The CDR3 DNA reads as TGTGCCATCAGTGAGTCGCTAATAGCGGGGGGGAATGCAGATACGCAGTATTTT. Its protein is CAISESLIAGGNADTQYF.

This clone was detected only a few times. The same CDR3 also results from other DNA sequences found in this sample. The chain couples TRBV6-5 to TRBJ1-1; D possibly corresponds to TRBD1 (5 bases). V was trimmed by 2 bases and J by 1 base, leaving 8 bases between them. This CDR3 contains 14 residues. Germline V gene sequence: CDR1 MNHEY, CDR2 SVGAGI. CDR3 protein: CASSYLQGNTEAFF. CDR3 DNA: TGTGCCAGCAGTTACCTTCAGGGGAACACTGAAGCTTTCTTT.

The V call is TRBV19, the J call TRBJ2-7; perhaps TRBD1 as D (5 bases). The ends were cut back, 6 bases at V and 5 bases at J, with 29 bases in the middle. Germline assignment: CDR1 LNHDA and CDR2 SQIVND (reference sequence). CDR3 size: 18 residues. CDR3: CASRKTGQTGSIKNEQYF. The CDR3, as DNA: TGTGCCAGTAGAAAAACCGGACAAACGGGTAGTATCAAGAACGAGCAGTACTTC.

This chain uses TRBV7-2 with TRBJ2-5; possible D gene TRBD1, 6 bases. The J call is doubtful: the DNA matches TRBJ2-7 better. Germline loops: CDR1 SGHTA, CDR2 FQGNSA. This CDR3 comprises 12 residues. The CDR3 spells CASSRTAYEQYF. CDR3 DNA: TGTGCCAGCAGCCGGACAGCCTACGAGCAGTACTTC.

This clone appeared once. The chain carries TRBV7-9 and TRBJ2-1, with a tentative D call TRBD2 (5 bases). The germline V gene encodes CDR1 SEHNR and CDR2 FQNEAQ (reference sequence). This CDR3 comprises 15 residues. Trimming cost V 1 base and J 5 bases, with 12 bases left between them. CDR3 sequence reads: CASSLVSGEHNEQFF. In DNA, the CDR3 is TGTGCCAGCAGCTTAGTAAGTGGGGAGCACAATGAGCAGTTCTTC.

This chain connects TRBV2 to TRBJ2-7, with a possible D match to TRBD2 (5 bases). V lost 4 bases, J lost 9 bases, and 13 bases lay in between. CDR1 SNHLY and CDR2 FYNNEI come from the germline V gene. The length of the CDR3 is 12 residues. In DNA form, the CDR3 reads TGTGCCAGCAGTGGTTATGAGGGATCGCAGTACTTC. Translation gives CASSGYEGSQYF.

This chain links TRBV21-1 with TRBJ2-1; TRBD1, the table's D call, was not compared with the DNA. TRBV21-1 is listed as a pseudogene. This CDR3 spans 17 amino acids. In DNA form, the CDR3 reads TGTGCCAGCAGCAAAAGGGATGACAGTATCCCCTACAATGAGCAGTTCTTC. As protein: CASSKRDDSIPYNEQFF.

This chain connects TRBV6-5 to TRBJ1-2; D gene unclear. CDR1 and CDR2 (germline): MNHEY, SVGAGI. V lost 3 bases and J lost 4, with 9 bases in between. The CDR3 runs to 13 residues. The CDR3: CASSYRNSYGYTF. In DNA, the CDR3 is TGTGCCAGCAGTTATCGGAACAGCTATGGCTACACCTTC.

This clone was counted a few times. V is TRBV29-1 and J is TRBJ1-3; 7 nucleotides line up with TRBD1. Germline V lookup: CDR1 SQVTM, CDR2 ANQGSEA. J was trimmed by 0 bases and V by 7 bases; bases with no gene match: 6. This CDR3 spans 14 amino acids. The CDR3 coding sequence is TGCAGCGCGCGAAGGGACAGCTCTGGAAACACCATATATTTT. As protein: CSARRDSSGNTIYF.

The chain has TRBV19 and TRBJ2-5; 7 nucleotides line up with TRBD2. CDR3 length equals 13 residues. Germline trimming cut 7 bases from V and 1 base from J; bases unmatched to any gene: 3. Germline CDR1 reads LNHDA; CDR2 reads SQIVND (reference sequence). The CDR3 protein is CASTGGSQETQYF. The CDR3 nucleotides read TGTGCCAGTACCGGGGGGAGCCAAGAGACCCAGTACTTC.

The rearrangement joins TRBV14 to TRBJ2-7; 7 nucleotides agree with TRBD1. The CDR3 covers 18 residues. V dropped 4 bases and J dropped 0; count of bases not matched to a gene: 15. Germline CDR1 is SGHDN and CDR2 is FVKESK. In DNA, the CDR3 is TGTGCCAGCAGCCCCCCTCTCTCGTCCAGGGGGATCTCCTACGAGCAGTACTTC. It translates to CASSPPLSSRGISYEQYF. Full variable domain (missing parts from reference TRBV14 and TRBJ2-7): EAGVTQFPSHSVIEKGQTVTLRCDPISGHDNLYWYRRVMGKEIKFLLHFVKESKQDESGMPNNRFLAERTGGTYSTLKVQPAELEDSGVYFCASSPPLSSRGISYEQYFGPGTRLTVT.

The chain couples TRBV28 to TRBJ2-7, with unresolved D. V shed 2 bases and J shed 3 bases, with 8 bases lying between them. There are 13 residues in the CDR3. Germline-derived CDR1 and CDR2 are MDHEN and SYDVKM. The CDR3 loop reads CASSLGGSYEQYF. The CDR3 bases are TGTGCCAGCAGTTTAGGTGGCAGCTACGAGCAGTACTTC.

The chain combines TRBV5-1 with TRBJ1-1; 10 positions agree with TRBD1. The CDR3 is 18 amino acids. With 4 bases clipped from V and 2 bases from J, the junction kept 14 bases outside the gene matches. Germline V gives CDR1 SGHRS, CDR2 YFSETQ. The CDR3 DNA reads as TGCGCCAGCAGCAGGTCCCGGGACAGGGGTTCTTTAAACACTGAAGCTTTCTTT. Translated, it gives CASSRSRDRGSLNTEAFF.

V usage is TRBV27 and J usage is TRBJ2-3; tentatively, D is TRBD2 (5 bases). CDR3 length: 13 amino acids. Deletions cut 5 bases from V and 1 base from J, with 7 bases between. Germline V gene sequence: CDR1 MNHEY, CDR2 SMNVEV (reference sequence). The CDR3 DNA reads as TGTGCCAGCAGTCAGAGGGGCACAGATACGCAGTATTTT. Its protein is CASSQRGTDTQYF.

The CDR3 sequence: CASNINRDRGKNTEAFF. CDR3 in DNA: TGTGCCAGCAATATTAATAGGGACAGGGGGAAGAACACTGAAGCTTTCTTT. The chain combines TRBV2 with TRBJ1-1; 11 nucleotides agree with TRBD1. Germline CDR1 reads SNHLY; CDR2 reads FYNNEI. V gave up 7 bases and J gave up 1 base; unmatched junction bases: 11. This CDR3 comprises 17 residues.

The gene calls are TRBV29-1 and TRBJ2-5; 7 nucleotides match TRBD1. The length of the CDR3 is 14 residues. The germline CDR1 and CDR2 sequences are SQVTM and ANQGSEA. V shed 5 bases and J 2 bases; nucleotides not matched to a gene: 8. DNA of the CDR3: TGCAGCGTTAAGGGGGCCTCCTTTCAAGAGACCCAGTACTTC. Its translation: CSVKGASFQETQYF.

The chain joins TRBV10-2 to TRBJ2-7, with a tentative D call TRBD1 (6 bases). CDR3 length: 15 residues. Per germline, CDR1 WSHSY and CDR2 SAAADI. The ends were cut back, 3 bases at V and 5 bases at J, with 17 bases in the middle. The CDR3 DNA follows: TGCGCCAGCAGTGACGTTGGGGCAGGGGTCCACGAGCAGTACTTC. Translation gives CASSDVGAGVHEQYF.